One sample yielded the 18 T cell receptor beta chains listed below, sequenced in a study of T-cell reconstitution after alpha-beta-depleted transplantation in children. For TCRbeta, the library was prepared with unique molecular identifiers. TCRdb reanalysed the PCR reads using MiXCR and keeps one entry per CDR3 protein. The repertoire holds over 550,000 distinct CDR3 sequences, with roughly a tenth as singletons. The material was PBMCs from the stem cell graft donor, obtained from the stem cell graft. Receptors were obtained from a human donor who donated a stem cell graft to a child with acute myeloid leukemia.

Only a few counts were recorded for this clonotype. This chain joins TRBV29-1 and TRBJ1-5; TRBD1 is a possible D gene (5 bases). The CDR3 runs 14 residues. Trimming removed 4 bases from V and 3 bases from J, with 13 bases in between. Germline-derived CDR1 and CDR2 are SQVTM and ANQGSEA. CDR3 coding DNA: TGCAGCGTTGGGGGGGAGGGGACCAATCAGCCCCAGCATTTT. Translation gives CSVGGEGTNQPQHF.

This clonotype was detected a few times. This sequence joins TRBV4-3 and TRBJ1-1; D remains ambiguous. The germline V gene has CDR1 LGHNA and CDR2 YSLEER. Trimming took 0 bases from V and 1 from J, leaving 15 bases between them. The CDR3 totals 17 residues. CDR3 in amino acids: CASSQDSGREGNTEAFF. DNA of the CDR3: TGCGCCAGCAGCCAAGATTCCGGCAGAGAGGGGAACACTGAAGCTTTCTTT.

This chain uses TRBV6-2 or TRBV6-3 with TRBJ2-2, with 9 bases that match TRBD2. This CDR3 is 16 amino acids long. Germline values: CDR1 MNHEY, CDR2 SVGEGT. Trimming at V came to 1 base and at J to 2 bases, leaving 2 bases not matched to a gene. CDR3 sequence (DNA): TGTGCCAGCAGTTACTGGCTAGCGGGAAACACCGGGGAGCTGTTTTTT. Protein sequence: CASSYWLAGNTGELFF.

In this sample, this clonotype turned up many times. The chain couples TRBV29-1 to TRBJ1-1, with a possible D match to TRBD1 (5 bases). Trimming cost V 4 bases and J 7 bases, with 13 bases left between them. This CDR3 spans 12 amino acids. CDR1 and CDR2 (germline): SQVTM, ANQGSEA. For the CDR3, the DNA is TGCAGCGTTGCAAGAGGGGTCAATGAAGCTTTCTTT. Protein sequence: CSVARGVNEAFF.

The J gene is TRBJ1-1, the V gene TRBV3-1; D gene ambiguous. There are 13 residues in the CDR3. V was trimmed by 0 bases and J by 10 bases, leaving 12 bases between them. CDR1 and CDR2 (germline): LGHDT, YNNKEL (reference sequence). In DNA, the CDR3 is TGTGCCAGCAGCCAAGATTGGGCAGTCGGAGCTTTCTTT. Its translation is CASSQDWAVGAFF.

This clonotype was found many times. This chain uses TRBV6-2 or TRBV6-3 with TRBJ2-4, with 8 bases aligning to TRBD2. Trimming removed 5 bases from V and 7 bases from J; junction bases left unmatched: 4. Germline CDR1 MNHEY, CDR2 SVGEGT. The CDR3 sequence is 13 residues long. The CDR3 region is CASSPGGRNIQYF. For the CDR3, the DNA is TGTGCCAGCAGTCCGGGCGGGAGGAACATTCAGTACTTC.

The rearrangement uses TRBV7-3 and TRBJ2-1; D tentatively fits TRBD1 or TRBD2 (6 bases each). Deletions cut 5 bases from V and 0 bases from J, with 20 bases between. The V gene's germline CDR1 is SGHTA and CDR2 FQGTGA. The CDR3 totals 18 residues. For the CDR3, the DNA is TGTGCCAGCAGCCGCGAGGGGGGAACAGGGAGCTCCTACAATGAGCAGTTCTTC. It translates to CASSREGGTGSSYNEQFF.

This clonotype was found many times. The chain uses TRBV29-1 and TRBJ1-3, with D maybe TRBD1 (6 bases). The CDR3 is 13 residues long. Trimming shortened V by 7 bases and J by 2 bases, and 12 bases separated the two germline ends. CDR1 SQVTM and CDR2 ANQGSEA come from the germline V gene. Here the CDR3 DNA reads TGCAGCGCCTTAAGGGGGGCTGGAAACACCATATATTTT. This gives the protein CSALRGAGNTIYF.

This clonotype has more than one count but fewer than ten. The chain has TRBV29-1 and TRBJ2-7, with a possible D match to TRBD2 (6 bases). Germline values: CDR1 SQVTM, CDR2 ANQGSEA. The V end lost 6 bases, the J end lost 4 bases, and 13 bases lay between the germline ends. The CDR3 runs 12 residues. The CDR3 sequence: CSVRESIYEQYF. CDR3 bases: TGCAGCGTACGGGAGAGCATTTACGAGCAGTACTTC.

This clonotype was seen at least ten times. The V call is TRBV6-5, the J call TRBJ2-3; the match to TRBD1 covers 7 bases. V was clipped by 6 bases and J by 0 bases; unmatched bases: 12. The CDR3 loop spans 17 amino acids. CDR1 and CDR2 (germline): MNHEY, SVGAGI. This chain's CDR3 is CASSPIRGQSSTDTQYF. In DNA form, the CDR3 reads TGTGCCAGCAGCCCCATAAGGGGACAGTCTAGCACAGATACGCAGTATTTT.

This clonotype has only a few counts. The V call is TRBV27, the J call TRBJ1-6; perhaps TRBD1 as D (5 bases). This CDR3 comprises 19 residues. V was clipped by 0 bases and J by 10 bases, with 25 bases between them. Germline CDR1 reads MNHEY; CDR2 reads SMNVEV (reference sequence). The CDR3, as DNA: TGTGCCAGCAGTTTATCGATGGGGAGGGGAGTGCGAGTAGGATCACCCCTCCACTTT. Its protein product is CASSLSMGRGVRVGSPLHF.

The CDR3 DNA reads TGCAGTGCTAGTAGAGGGGGCGACTCCTATACGCAGTATTTT. This translates into CSASRGGDSYTQYF. The chain uses TRBV20-1 and TRBJ2-3; 7 bases line up with TRBD1. The CDR3 spans 14 residues. The germline CDR1 and CDR2 sequences are DFQATT and SNEGSKA (reference sequence). With V trimmed by 3 bases and J by 7 bases, 10 bases remained unmatched.

This clonotype showed up many times. The chain employs TRBV20-1 and TRBJ1-5; TRBD1 matches 7 bases. This CDR3 region has 17 residues. After removal of 5 bases from V and 3 bases from J, the junction contained 16 bases not matched to a gene. Germline assignment: CDR1 DFQATT and CDR2 SNEGSKA (reference sequence). The CDR3 loop reads CSALDLSGEGANQPQHF. In DNA, the CDR3 is TGCAGTGCTCTAGACCTTTCGGGAGAGGGGGCCAATCAGCCCCAGCATTTT.

The CDR3 here is CATSRGMSPINPGDEQFF. The CDR3 nucleotides read TGTGCCACCAGCAGAGGAATGTCGCCAATCAACCCAGGGGATGAGCAGTTCTTC. The chain uses TRBV15 and TRBJ2-1, with a tentative D call TRBD1 (6 bases). CDR3 length: 18 amino acids. The V end lost 1 base, the J end lost 8 bases, and 24 bases lay between the germline ends. Germline lookup yields CDR1 LNHNV and CDR2 YYDKDF (reference sequence).

The chain recombines TRBV3-1 with TRBJ2-1; no firm D call. V dropped 0 bases and J dropped 7 bases, with 16 bases sitting between them. The length of the CDR3 is 16 residues. CDR1 LGHDT and CDR2 YNNKEL come from the germline V gene (reference sequence). In DNA, the CDR3 is TGTGCCAGCAGCCAAGAACGATCCGGAAAACCTAATGAGCAGTTCTTC. This codes for CASSQERSGKPNEQFF.

This clonotype came up a few times. The chain links TRBV6-2 or TRBV6-3 to TRBJ2-1; D may correspond to TRBD1 or TRBD2 (5 bases each). The CDR3 extends over 15 amino acids. V lost 4 bases to trimming and J lost 9 bases, with 19 bases between them. Germline CDR1 MNHEY, CDR2 SVGEGT. The CDR3 spells CASSFGGRAVSEQFF. In nucleotides, the CDR3 is TGTGCCAGCAGTTTTGGGGGAAGGGCAGTCAGTGAGCAGTTCTTC.

In this sample, this clonotype turned up many times. This chain joins TRBV7-3 and TRBJ2-3; D not resolved. This CDR3 spans 14 amino acids. CDR1 is SGHTA, CDR2 FQGTGA, per germline. V was cut by 5 bases and J by 11 bases, with 20 bases left in between. CDR3 DNA sequence: TGTGCCAGCAGCCGTCAACCCAACGTTAAGGGGCAGTATTTT. Its protein is CASSRQPNVKGQYF.

This clonotype has a count of ten or more. The chain has TRBV27 and TRBJ2-7, with TRBD2 identical over 14 bases. CDR1 is MNHEY, CDR2 SMNVEV, per germline (reference sequence). The CDR3 runs 17 residues. After removal of 5 bases from V and 5 bases from J, the junction contained 11 bases not matched to a gene. CDR3 amino acids: CASSRPGLAGVGNEQYF. CDR3 DNA sequence: TGTGCCAGCAGTCGACCGGGACTAGCGGGAGTTGGGAACGAGCAGTACTTC.